These T cell receptor beta chains were read from a single sample in a study of CD8 T cells in ankylosing spondylitis. MiXCR, run by TCRdb on the 5' RACE reads, gives a single entry per CDR3 protein. The table lists fewer than 550,000 distinct CDR3 sequences, less than 6% of them singletons. Sequences were obtained from blood, either unsorted or a sorted T cell fraction (not recorded which). The source of these receptors is a male donor with ankylosing spondylitis. Both conserved end residues are part of each CDR3. Each record gives: clone size, J gene, D gene, V gene, CDR3 DNA, CDR3 protein. The D gene is left open where the match is weak. Size tells how often a clone was seen (once, few, many) or the class of an expanded clone, and some rows leave it out.

>NA|TRBJ2-5|NA|TRBV10-1
TGCGCCAGCAGTGAAGGGGGGGAAGAGACCCAGTACTTC
CASSEGGEETQYF
>many|TRBJ2-1|TRBD1|TRBV4-3
TGCGCCAGCAGCCTCAATACCGGGACAGCTTACAATGAGCAGTTCTTC
CASSLNTGTAYNEQFF
>many|TRBJ2-4|NA|TRBV20-1
TGCAGTGCTCGAGACGCCAGGCTAGCCAAAAACATTCAGTACTTC
CSARDARLAKNIQYF
>many|TRBJ2-2|NA|TRBV3-1
TGTGCCAGCAGCCAACCCTACACCGGGGAGCTGTTTTTT
CASSQPYTGELFF
>many|TRBJ1-1|TRBD1|TRBV9
TGTGCCAGCAGCGCCCTTTGGGACAGGGGGCGCGTGAACACTGAAGCTTTCTTT
CASSALWDRGRVNTEAFF
>few|TRBJ2-7|NA|TRBV11-1
TGTGCCAGCAGCTTAGATTGGACGGACTCCTACGAGCAGTACTTC
CASSLDWTDSYEQYF
>many|TRBJ1-5|TRBD1|TRBV28
TGTGCCAGCAGTATGGGACAGTACTCTAATCAGCCCCAGCATTTT
CASSMGQYSNQPQHF
>many|TRBJ1-1|NA|TRBV29-1
TGCAGCGTTGGGGGATTGTGGCAGAGGGCTGAAGCTTTCTTT
CSVGGLWQRAEAFF
>many|TRBJ1-1|NA|TRBV10-3
TGTGCCATCAGTGAGAATGCAGGGGTAACTGAAGCTTTCTTT
CAISENAGVTEAFF
>many|TRBJ2-7|NA|TRBV20-1
TGCAGTGCACCGGCGACCGAAAAAAGATACGAGCAGTACTTC
CSAPATEKRYEQYF
>many|TRBJ1-1|NA|TRBV4-3
TGCGCCAGCAGCCGGGGACATTGGCAGAACACTGAAGCTTTCTTT
CASSRGHWQNTEAFF
>many|TRBJ2-3|NA|TRBV5-1
TGCGCCAGCAGCTTGCCTAGGGGTAGCACAGATACGCAGTATTTT
CASSLPRGSTDTQYF
>many|TRBJ2-3|NA|TRBV5-6
TGTGCCAGCAGCTTGGTAGTCGACAGCTACACAGATACGCAGTATTTT
CASSLVVDSYTDTQYF
>few|TRBJ2-1|NA|TRBV28
TGTGCCAGCAGTTTTCTTAGTAGTGAGCAGTTCTTC
CASSFLSSEQFF
>NA|TRBJ2-1|NA|TRBV7-2
TGTGCCAGCAGTTCACCTCCAAGCTCCTACAATGAGCAGTTCTTC
CASSSPPSSYNEQFF
>many|TRBJ2-1|NA|TRBV4-2
TGTGCCAGCAGCCTACCGGGGCGAGACGTGGGTGAGCAGTTCTTC
CASSLPGRDVGEQFF
>many|TRBJ1-2|TRBD1|TRBV20-1
TGCAGTGCTAGAGATCCCGGACAGGGGGCGAAGGATGGCTACACCTTC
CSARDPGQGAKDGYTF
>many|TRBJ2-5|NA|TRBV14
TGTGCCAGCAGCCAAGCCGGTGAGACCCAGTACTTC
CASSQAGETQYF
>few|TRBJ2-7|NA|TRBV28
TGTGCCAGCAGTCTTCCCGGGAGCCCTACCTACGAGCAGTACTTC
CASSLPGSPTYEQYF
>many|TRBJ1-2|NA|TRBV7-2
TGTGCCAGCAGCTTACTGGGCCAGGCGTCCTATGGCTACACCTTC
CASSLLGQASYGYTF
>many|TRBJ2-7|NA|TRBV7-2
TGTGCCAGCAGCTTAGCGTTTGGGGGGAGCTCCTACGAGCAGTACTTC
CASSLAFGGSSYEQYF